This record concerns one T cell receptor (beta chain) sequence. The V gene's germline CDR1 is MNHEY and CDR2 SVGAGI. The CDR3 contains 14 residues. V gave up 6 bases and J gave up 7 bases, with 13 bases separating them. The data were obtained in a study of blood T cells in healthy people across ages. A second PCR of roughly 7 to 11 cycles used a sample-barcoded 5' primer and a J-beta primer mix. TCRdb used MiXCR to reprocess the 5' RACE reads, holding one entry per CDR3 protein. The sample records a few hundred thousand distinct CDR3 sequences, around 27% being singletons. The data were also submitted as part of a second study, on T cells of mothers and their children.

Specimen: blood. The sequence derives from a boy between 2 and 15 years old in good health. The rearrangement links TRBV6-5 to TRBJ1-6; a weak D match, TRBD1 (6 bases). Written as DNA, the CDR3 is TGTGCCAGCAGCCGCGGGGGGCGAAATTCACCCCTCCACTTT. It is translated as CASSRGGRNSPLHF.